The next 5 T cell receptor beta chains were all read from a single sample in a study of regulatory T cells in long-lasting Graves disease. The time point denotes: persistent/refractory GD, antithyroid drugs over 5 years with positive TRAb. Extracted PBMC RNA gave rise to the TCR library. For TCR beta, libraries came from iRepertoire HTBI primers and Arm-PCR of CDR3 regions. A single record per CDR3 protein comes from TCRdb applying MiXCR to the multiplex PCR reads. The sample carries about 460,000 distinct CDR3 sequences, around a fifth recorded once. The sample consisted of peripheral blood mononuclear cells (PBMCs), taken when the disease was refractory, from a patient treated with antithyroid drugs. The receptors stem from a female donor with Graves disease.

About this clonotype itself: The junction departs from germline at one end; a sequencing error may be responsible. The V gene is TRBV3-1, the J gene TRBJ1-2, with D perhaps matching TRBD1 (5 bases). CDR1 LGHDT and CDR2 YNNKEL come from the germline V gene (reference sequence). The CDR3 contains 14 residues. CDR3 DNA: TGTGCCAGCACCCAATCCATCCAGGGTGGTGGCTACACCTTC. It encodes CASTQSIQGGGYTF.

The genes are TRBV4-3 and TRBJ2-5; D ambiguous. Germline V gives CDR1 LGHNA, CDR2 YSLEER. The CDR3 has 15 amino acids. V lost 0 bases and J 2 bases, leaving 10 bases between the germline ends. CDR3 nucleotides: TGCGCCAGCAGCCAAGATCCGGATGGGCAAGAGACCCAGTACTTC. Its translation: CASSQDPDGQETQYF.

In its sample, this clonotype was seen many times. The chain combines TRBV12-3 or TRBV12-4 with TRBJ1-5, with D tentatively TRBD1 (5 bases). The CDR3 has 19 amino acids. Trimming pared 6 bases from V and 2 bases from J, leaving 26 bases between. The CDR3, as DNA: TGTGCCAGCAGCCAATCCCGGGGGAGAGGTTTTTTTGGCAATCAGCCCCAGCATTTT. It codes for CASSQSRGRGFFGNQPQHF.

CDR3 loop: CASSIRPFQETQYF. The CDR3 bases are TGTGCCAGTAGTATCAGGCCTTTCCAAGAGACCCAGTACTTC. The rearrangement joins TRBV19 to TRBJ2-5; no clear D. This CDR3 has 14 residues. V was clipped by 3 bases and J by 1 base, with 9 bases between them. Germline values: CDR1 LNHDA, CDR2 SQIVND (reference sequence).

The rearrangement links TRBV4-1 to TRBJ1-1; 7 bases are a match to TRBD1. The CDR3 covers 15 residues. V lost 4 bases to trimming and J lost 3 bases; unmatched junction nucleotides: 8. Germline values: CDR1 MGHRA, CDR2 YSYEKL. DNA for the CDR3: TGCGCCAGCAGCCCATCGGCGACAGGGCACACTGAAGCTTTCTTT. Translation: CASSPSATGHTEAFF.